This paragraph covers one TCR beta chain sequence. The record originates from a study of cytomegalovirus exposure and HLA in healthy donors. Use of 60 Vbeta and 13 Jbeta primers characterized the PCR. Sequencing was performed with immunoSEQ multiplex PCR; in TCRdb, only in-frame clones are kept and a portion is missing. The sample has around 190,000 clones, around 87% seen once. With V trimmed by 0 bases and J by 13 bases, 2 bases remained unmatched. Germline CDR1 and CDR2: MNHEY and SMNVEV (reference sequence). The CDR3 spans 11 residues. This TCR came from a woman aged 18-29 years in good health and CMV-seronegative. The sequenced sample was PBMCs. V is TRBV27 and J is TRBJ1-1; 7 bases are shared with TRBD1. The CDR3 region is CASSLSRDSFF. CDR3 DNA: TGTGCCAGCAGTTTATCTCGGGACAGTTTCTTT.